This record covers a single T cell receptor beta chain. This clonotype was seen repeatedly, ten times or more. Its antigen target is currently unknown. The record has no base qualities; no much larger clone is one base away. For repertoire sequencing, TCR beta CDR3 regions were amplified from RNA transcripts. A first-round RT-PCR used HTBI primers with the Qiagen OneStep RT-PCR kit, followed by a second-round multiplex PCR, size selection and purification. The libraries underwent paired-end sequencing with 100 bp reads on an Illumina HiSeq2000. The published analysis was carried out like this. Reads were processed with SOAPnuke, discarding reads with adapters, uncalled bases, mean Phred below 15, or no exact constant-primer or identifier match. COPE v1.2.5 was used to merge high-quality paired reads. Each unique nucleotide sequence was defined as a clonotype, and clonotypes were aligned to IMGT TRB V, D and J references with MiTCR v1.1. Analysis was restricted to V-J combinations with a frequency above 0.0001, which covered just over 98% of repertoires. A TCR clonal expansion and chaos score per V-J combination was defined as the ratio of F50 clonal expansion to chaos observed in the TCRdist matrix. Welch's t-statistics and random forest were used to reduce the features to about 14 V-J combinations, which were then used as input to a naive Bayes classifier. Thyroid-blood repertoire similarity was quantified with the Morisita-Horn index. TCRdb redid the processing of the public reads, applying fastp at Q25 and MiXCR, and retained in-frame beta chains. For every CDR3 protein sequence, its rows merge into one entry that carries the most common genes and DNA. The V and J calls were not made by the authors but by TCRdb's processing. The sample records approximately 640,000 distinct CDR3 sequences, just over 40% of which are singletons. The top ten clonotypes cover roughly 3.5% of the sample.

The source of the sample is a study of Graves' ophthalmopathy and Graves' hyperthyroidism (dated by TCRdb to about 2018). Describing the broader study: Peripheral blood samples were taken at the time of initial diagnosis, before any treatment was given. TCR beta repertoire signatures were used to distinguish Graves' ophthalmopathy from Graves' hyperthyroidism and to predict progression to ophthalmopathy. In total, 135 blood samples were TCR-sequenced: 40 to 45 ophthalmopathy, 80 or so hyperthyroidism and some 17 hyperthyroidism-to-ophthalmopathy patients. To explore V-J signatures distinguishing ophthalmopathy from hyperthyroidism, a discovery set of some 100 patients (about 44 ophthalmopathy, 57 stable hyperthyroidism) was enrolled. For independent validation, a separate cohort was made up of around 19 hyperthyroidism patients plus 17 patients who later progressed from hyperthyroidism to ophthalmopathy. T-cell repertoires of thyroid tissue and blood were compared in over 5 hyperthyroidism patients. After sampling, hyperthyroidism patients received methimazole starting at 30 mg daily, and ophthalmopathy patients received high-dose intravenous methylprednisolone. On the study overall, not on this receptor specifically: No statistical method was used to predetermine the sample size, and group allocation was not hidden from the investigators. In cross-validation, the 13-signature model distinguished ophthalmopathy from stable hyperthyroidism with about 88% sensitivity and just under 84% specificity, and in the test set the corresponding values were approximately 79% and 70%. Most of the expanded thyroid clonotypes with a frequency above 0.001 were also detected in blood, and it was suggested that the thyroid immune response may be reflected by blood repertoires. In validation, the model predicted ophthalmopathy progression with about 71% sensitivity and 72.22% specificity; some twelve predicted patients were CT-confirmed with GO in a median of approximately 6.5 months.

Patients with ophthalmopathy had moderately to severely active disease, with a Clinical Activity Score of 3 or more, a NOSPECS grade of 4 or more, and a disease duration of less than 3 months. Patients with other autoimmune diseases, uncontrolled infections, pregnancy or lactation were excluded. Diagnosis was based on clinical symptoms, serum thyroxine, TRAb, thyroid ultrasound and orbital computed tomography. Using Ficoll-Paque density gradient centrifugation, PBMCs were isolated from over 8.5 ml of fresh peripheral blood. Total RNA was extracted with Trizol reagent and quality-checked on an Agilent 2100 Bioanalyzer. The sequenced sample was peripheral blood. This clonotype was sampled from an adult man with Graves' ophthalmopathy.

The nucleotides read TGCAGCGTTGATGAGGGTGCGAACTATGGCTACACCTTC. It is translated as CSVDEGANYGYTF. Recombination joined TRBV29-1 with TRBJ1-2; the D gene cannot be resolved reliably. As encoded in the germline V gene, CDR1 is SQVTM while CDR2 is ANQGSEA. V gives up 3 bases and J gives up 2 bases, and the segment between their germline ends measures 10 bases. Reading from cysteine to phenylalanine, the CDR3 counts 13 amino acids. Just CDR3 DNA is preserved here, 39 bases in frame from base 1.